This T cell receptor beta chain was identified during a study of shared clonotypes between healthy human individuals. Study findings and constraints: An effect of sequencing depth on clonotype sharing among donors was expected.

To note about this clone: What it binds is unknown.

This table comes from immunoSEQ multiplex PCR, and its TCRdb copy is limited to in-frame clones, with some not included. Here the sample spans some 550,000 clones, around 97% being singletons. Germline V gene sequence: CDR1 SGHRS, CDR2 YFSETQ. This CDR3 comprises 13 residues. The V gene end was trimmed by 0 bases and the J gene end by 7 bases; junction bases not matched to a gene: 4. The sample was naive CD4+ T cells sorted from blood. Subset denoted: CD45RA+ positively selected. The receptor's source is a young woman in good health. The gene calls are TRBV5-1 and TRBJ2-7; 7 positions agree with TRBD1. CDR3 sequence: CASSLAAGGEQYF. The CDR3 DNA follows: TGCGCCAGCAGCTTGGCGGCAGGGGGAGAGCAGTACTTC.